These T cell receptor beta chains were read from a single sample in a study of cytomegalovirus exposure and HLA in healthy donors. Clones were sequenced by immunoSEQ multiplex PCR, and TCRdb holds only the in-frame ones, with some missing. Among about 120,000 clones, roughly 83% were seen once, and the ten largest hold approximately 4%. The sample was PBMCs. The receptors derive from a man aged 25-45 years in good health and CMV-seropositive. CDR3s include the opening cysteine and the closing phenylalanine or tryptophan. A D gene is named only where the DNA matches it firmly. A row's size may be missing; if present it is once, few, many or a size class.

>TRBV28|15|.|.|TRBJ1-2
CASAPRPDTDYGYTF
TGTGCCAGCGCACCCCGACCGGACACAGACTATGGCTACACCTTC
>TRBV11-2|17|once|TRBD2|TRBJ2-5
CASSPRASGGLQETQYF
TGTGCCAGCAGCCCAAGGGCTAGCGGGGGACTCCAAGAGACCCAGTACTTC
>TRBV4-3|16|many|TRBD2|TRBJ2-1
CASSQGITSGHNEQFF
TGCGCCAGCAGCCAAGGGATTACTAGCGGGCATAATGAGCAGTTCTTC
>TRBV25-1|15|.|.|TRBJ1-2
CASSSRGGQNHGYTF
TGTGCCAGCAGTTCACGGGGGGGGCAGAACCATGGCTACACCTTC
>TRBV28|14|.|.|TRBJ1-4
CASSPTYRVRWNDF
TGTGCCAGCAGTCCAACCTACAGGGTGAGGTGGAATGACTTT
>TRBV7-2|13|.|.|TRBJ1-1
CASSRQGGTEAFF
TGTGCCAGCAGCCGTCAGGGAGGCACTGAAGCTTTCTTT
>TRBV11-2|17|.|TRBD2|TRBJ2-5
CASSLDGRLAGKGTQYF
TGTGCCAGCAGCTTAGATGGGAGACTAGCGGGAAAGGGGACCCAGTACTTC
>TRBV6-5|14|.|TRBD1|TRBJ2-3
CASSGTGEGDTQYF
TGTGCCAGCAGCGGGACAGGGGAGGGAGATACGCAGTATTTT
>TRBV27|17|.|TRBD2|TRBJ2-4
CASSSRSGWVAKNIQYF
TGTGCCAGCAGTTCCCGTAGCGGGTGGGTAGCCAAAAACATTCAGTACTTC
>TRBV9|14|.|.|TRBJ1-2
CASGGSGGAYGYTF
TGTGCCAGCGGGGGGTCGGGGGGCGCCTATGGCTACACCTTC
>TRBV19|17|.|TRBD1|TRBJ2-3
CASSIEPTGQGTDTQYF
TGTGCCAGTAGTATCGAACCGACAGGGCAGGGCACAGATACGCAGTATTTT
>TRBV5-1|15|.|.|TRBJ1-5
CASSPDSYSNQPQHF
TGCGCCAGCAGCCCAGACAGTTATAGCAATCAGCCCCAGCATTTT
>TRBV28|13|.|TRBD1|TRBJ1-2
CASSSPGGLGYTF
TGTGCCAGCAGTTCGCCAGGGGGCTTGGGCTACACCTTC
>TRBV9|17|.|.|TRBJ2-3
CASSQSNLASNTDTQYF
TGTGCCAGCAGCCAGTCAAACTTAGCCAGTAACACAGATACGCAGTATTTT
>TRBV9|17|once|TRBD2|TRBJ2-2
CASSAQQGLAVIGELFF
TGTGCCAGCAGCGCGCAACAAGGACTAGCGGTAATTGGGGAGCTGTTTTTT
>TRBV18|14|.|.|TRBJ2-7
CASSPSQVFYEQYF
TGTGCCAGCTCACCAAGTCAGGTCTTCTACGAGCAGTACTTC
>TRBV27|16|.|.|TRBJ2-1
CASSLYAERKYNEQFF
TGTGCCAGCAGTTTATATGCGGAGCGCAAATACAATGAGCAGTTCTTC